This record concerns one TCR beta chain sequence. The data were obtained in a study of blood T cell repertoires in COVID-19. Study in general: The United States, Italy and Spain supplied acute and convalescent COVID-19 samples.

Participants, about 18 to 90 years old, spanned under 30 US areas. Cohort placement rested on clinical history that participants reported themselves. The table came from immunoSEQ multiplex PCR; TCRdb's copy has only in-frame clones and leaves some out. The sample has 180,000 or so clones, about four fifths seen once. The CDR3 runs to 13 residues. V lost 5 bases to trimming and J lost 5 bases; unmatched junction nucleotides: 4. Germline CDR1 reads MGHDK; CDR2 reads SYGVNS. The chain is built from TRBV25-1 and TRBJ1-2; TRBD1 agrees at 8 bases. The sequencing input was PBMCs or T cells enriched from blood (not recorded which). The origin of this receptor is a man between 50 and 59 years old who had recovered from COVID-19. The CDR3, as DNA: TGTGCCAGCAGTTCCCACAGGGGGTATGGCTACACCTTC. Its translation is CASSSHRGYGYTF.